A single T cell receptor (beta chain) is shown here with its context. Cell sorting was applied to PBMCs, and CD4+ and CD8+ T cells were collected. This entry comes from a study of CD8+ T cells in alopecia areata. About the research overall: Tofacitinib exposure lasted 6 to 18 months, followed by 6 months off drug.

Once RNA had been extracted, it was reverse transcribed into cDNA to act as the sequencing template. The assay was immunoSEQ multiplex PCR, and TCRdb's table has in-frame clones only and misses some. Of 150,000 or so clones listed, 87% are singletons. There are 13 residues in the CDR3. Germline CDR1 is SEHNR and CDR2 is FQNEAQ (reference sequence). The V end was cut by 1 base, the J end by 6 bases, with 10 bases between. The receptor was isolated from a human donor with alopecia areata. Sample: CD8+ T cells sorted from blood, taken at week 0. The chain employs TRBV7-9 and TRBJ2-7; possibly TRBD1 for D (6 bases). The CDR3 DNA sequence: TGTGCCAGCAGCTTAGGGGGGCCATCCGAGCAGTACTTC. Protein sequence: CASSLGGPSEQYF.